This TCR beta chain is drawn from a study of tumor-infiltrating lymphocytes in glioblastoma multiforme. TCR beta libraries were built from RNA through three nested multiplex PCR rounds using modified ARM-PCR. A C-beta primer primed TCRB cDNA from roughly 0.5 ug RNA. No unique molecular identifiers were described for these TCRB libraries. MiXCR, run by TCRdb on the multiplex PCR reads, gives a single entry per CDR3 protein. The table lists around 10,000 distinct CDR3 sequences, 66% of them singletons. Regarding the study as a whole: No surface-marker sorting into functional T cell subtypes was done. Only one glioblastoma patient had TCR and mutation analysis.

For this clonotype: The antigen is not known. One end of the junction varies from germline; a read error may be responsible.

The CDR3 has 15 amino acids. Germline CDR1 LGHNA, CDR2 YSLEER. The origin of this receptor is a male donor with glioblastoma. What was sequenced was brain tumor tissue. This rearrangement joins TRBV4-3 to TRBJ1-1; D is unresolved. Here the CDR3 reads CASSQDGSWNTEAFF. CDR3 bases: TGCGCCAGCAGTCAAGATGGGTCATGGAACACTGAAGCTTTCTTT.